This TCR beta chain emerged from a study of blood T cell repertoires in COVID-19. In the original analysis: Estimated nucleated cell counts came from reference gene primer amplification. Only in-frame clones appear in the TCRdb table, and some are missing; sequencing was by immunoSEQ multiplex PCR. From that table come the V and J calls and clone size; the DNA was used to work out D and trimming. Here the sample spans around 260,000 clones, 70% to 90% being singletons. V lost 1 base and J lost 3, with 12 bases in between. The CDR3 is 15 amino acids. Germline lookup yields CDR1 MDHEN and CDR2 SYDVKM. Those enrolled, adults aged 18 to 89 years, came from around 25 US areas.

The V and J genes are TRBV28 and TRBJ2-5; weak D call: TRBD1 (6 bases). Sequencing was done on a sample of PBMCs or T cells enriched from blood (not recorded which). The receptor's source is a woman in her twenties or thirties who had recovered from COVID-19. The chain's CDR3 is CASSLSGQFKETQYF. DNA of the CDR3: TGTGCCAGCAGTTTATCGGGACAATTTAAAGAGACCCAGTACTTC.